Given below is one TCR beta chain in context. Germline trimming cut 6 bases from V and 9 bases from J; bases unmatched to any gene: 13. This CDR3 is built from 15 residues. The germline gives CDR1 MNHNY, CDR2 SVGAGI (reference sequence). These data originate in a study of shared T cell receptors in the human thymus. The method was immunoSEQ multiplex PCR; TCRdb's version includes in-frame clones alone and lacks a portion of them. This sample carries almost 550,000 clones, more than 75% of them seen once, and the ten largest clones take 0.013%. The data also belong to a second study, concerning human thymus T cells. That study reports: Donors were healthy Finnish infants having corrective surgery for congenital heart defects. Resections were taken during corrective heart surgery, and the thymus tissue came from these. V and J genes seemed to be used with bias in thymic and blood repertoires. Related studies noted strongly shared thymic repertoires across unrelated people.

V gene TRBV6-6 combines with J gene TRBJ2-7; 11 nucleotides line up with TRBD2. Specimen: thymocytes. This receptor was identified in a boy in the first two years of life with a congenital heart defect. CDR3 sequence: CASRLTSGTFLGQYF. The CDR3 DNA reads TGTGCCAGCAGACTGACTAGCGGGACGTTCTTGGGGCAGTACTTC.